The sequence of this T cell receptor (beta chain) was determined in a study of Ad26.COV2.S vaccination and SARS-CoV-2 variants. Treatment indicated: about 20 received Ad26.COV2.S at low or high dose, single or two shots; 5 received placebo; per-sample allocation not given. Sampling happened 63 days after the first vaccine or placebo injection. Germline-derived CDR1 and CDR2 are SGHRS and YFSETQ. The trim removed 4 bases at V and 2 bases at J, leaving 11 bases unmatched. The CDR3 extends over 17 amino acids. Here immunoSEQ multiplex PCR was the method, and the copy in TCRdb shows in-frame clones only, minus some. This sample has a few hundred thousand clones, with about 92% found just once.

This sample comprised peripheral blood, obtained in a trial of Ad26.COV2.S vaccine versus placebo. The clonotype comes from a person aged 18-60 years who received the Ad26.COV2.S COVID-19 vaccine or a placebo. The chain joins TRBV5-1 to TRBJ2-3; 9 bases are a match to TRBD1. CDR3 protein: CASSTPRDRDYTDTQYF. Here the CDR3 DNA reads TGCGCCAGCAGCACACCCCGGGACAGGGATTACACAGATACGCAGTATTTT.